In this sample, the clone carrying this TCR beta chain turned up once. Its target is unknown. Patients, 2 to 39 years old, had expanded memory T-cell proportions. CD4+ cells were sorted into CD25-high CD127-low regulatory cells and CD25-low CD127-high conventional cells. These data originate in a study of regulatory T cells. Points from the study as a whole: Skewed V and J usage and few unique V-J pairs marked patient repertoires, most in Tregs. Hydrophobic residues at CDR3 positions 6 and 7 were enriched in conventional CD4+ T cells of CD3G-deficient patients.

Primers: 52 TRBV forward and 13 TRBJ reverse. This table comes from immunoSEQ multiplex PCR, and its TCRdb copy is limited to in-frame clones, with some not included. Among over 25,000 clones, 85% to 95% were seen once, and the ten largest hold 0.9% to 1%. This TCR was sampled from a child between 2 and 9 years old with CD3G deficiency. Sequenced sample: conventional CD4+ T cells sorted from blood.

As DNA, the CDR3 is TGTGCCAGCAGCCCTCTGGTGAGCGGGTCTGGAAACACCATATATTTT. This gives the protein CASSPLVSGSGNTIYF. The J gene is TRBJ1-3, the V gene TRBV7-6; D is uncertain. Trimming removed 5 bases from V and 1 base from J, with 15 bases in between. The CDR3 totals 16 residues. Per the germline V gene, CDR1 is SGHVS and CDR2 is FNYEAQ.